The clone carrying this TCR beta chain was observed many times. Its cognate antigen is unknown. Described time point: persistent/refractory GD, antithyroid drugs over 5 years with positive TRAb. From PBMCs, RNA was extracted and then used to make the TCR library. The guidelines of the American Thyroid Association were the basis for diagnosing Graves' disease. These data belong to a study of regulatory T cells in long-lasting Graves disease. iRepertoire HTBI primers and Arm-PCR of CDR3 regions built TCR beta libraries. TCRdb passed the multiplex PCR reads through MiXCR, listing each CDR3 protein once. The sample contains more than 300,000 distinct CDR3 sequences, around a fifth of which appear only once. General study points: Preferential use of TRBV28, TRBJ1-2 and TRBJ2-5 was seen in persistent disease. Accuracy was possibly reduced by small sample size.

Germline CDR1 is SGHAT and CDR2 is FQNNGV. The CDR3 loop spans 14 amino acids. V shed 5 bases and J shed 4 bases, with 14 bases lying between them. The gene calls are TRBV11-2 and TRBJ1-2; D may be TRBD1 (5 bases). Here the sequenced sample was peripheral blood mononuclear cells (PBMCs), taken when the disease was refractory, from a patient treated with antithyroid drugs. The sequence came from a female donor with Graves disease. The CDR3: CASSPAPGTYGYTF. CDR3 sequence (DNA): TGTGCCAGCAGCCCTGCCCCCGGGACCTATGGCTACACCTTC.